The present T cell receptor beta chain was sequenced within a study of blood T cell repertoires in COVID-19. Overall study: COVID-19 samples from acute and convalescent phases originated in the United States, Italy and Spain.

Germline V gene data show CDR1 as SNHLY and CDR2 as FYNNEI. Trimming cost V 5 bases and J 0 bases; bases outside gene matches: 13. CDR3 length: 18 amino acids. Produced via immunoSEQ multiplex PCR; TCRdb's table is partial and in-frame only. The table records approximately 100,000 clones, approximately 84% of them present only once. The receptor was isolated from a man in his 60s with acute or convalescent COVID-19. This rearrangement joins TRBV2 to TRBJ1-3, with TRBD1 identical over 7 bases. Sequencing used peripheral blood. Here the CDR3 reads CASSRQGAPHNSGNTIYF. The CDR3 region has the DNA TGTGCCAGCAGTCGACAGGGTGCCCCTCATAACTCTGGAAACACCATATATTTT. Supplemented by reference TRBV2 and TRBJ1-3, the full variable domain reads EPEVTQTPSHQVTQMGQEVILRCVPISNHLYFYWYRQILGQKVEFLVSFYNNEISEKSEIFDDQFSVERPDGSNFTLKIRSTKLEDSAMYFCASSRQGAPHNSGNTIYFGEGSWLTVV.